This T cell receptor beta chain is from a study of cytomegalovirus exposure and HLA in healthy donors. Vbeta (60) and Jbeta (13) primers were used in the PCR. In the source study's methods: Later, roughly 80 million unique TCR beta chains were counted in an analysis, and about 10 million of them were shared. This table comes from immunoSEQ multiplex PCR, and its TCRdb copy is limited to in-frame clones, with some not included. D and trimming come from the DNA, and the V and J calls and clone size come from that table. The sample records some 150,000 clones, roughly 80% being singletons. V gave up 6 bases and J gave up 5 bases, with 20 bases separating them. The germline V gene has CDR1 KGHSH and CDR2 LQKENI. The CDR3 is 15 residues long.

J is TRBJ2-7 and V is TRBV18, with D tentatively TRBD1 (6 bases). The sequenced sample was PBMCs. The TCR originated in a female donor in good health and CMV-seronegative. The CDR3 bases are TGTGCCAGCTCCCCGATAACAGGGAACCGCGACGAGCAGTACTTC. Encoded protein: CASSPITGNRDEQYF.